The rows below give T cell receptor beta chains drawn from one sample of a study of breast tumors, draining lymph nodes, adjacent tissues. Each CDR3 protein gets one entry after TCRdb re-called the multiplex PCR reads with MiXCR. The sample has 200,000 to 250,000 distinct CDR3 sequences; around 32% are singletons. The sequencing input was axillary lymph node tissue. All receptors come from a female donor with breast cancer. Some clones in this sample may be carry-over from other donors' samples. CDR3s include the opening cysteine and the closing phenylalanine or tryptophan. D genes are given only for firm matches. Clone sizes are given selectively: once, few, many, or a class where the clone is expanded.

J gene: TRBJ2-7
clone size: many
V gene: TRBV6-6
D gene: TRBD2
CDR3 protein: CASSYARGRALEQYF
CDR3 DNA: TGTGCCAGCAGTTACGCTCGCGGGAGGGCCCTCGAGCAGTACTTC

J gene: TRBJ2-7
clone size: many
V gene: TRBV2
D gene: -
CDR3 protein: CASSPPVVGGEQYF
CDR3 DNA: TGTGCCAGCAGTCCCCCTGTTGTAGGGGGCGAGCAGTACTTC

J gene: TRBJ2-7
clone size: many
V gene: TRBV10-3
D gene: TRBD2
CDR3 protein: CATVAGVGSYEQYF
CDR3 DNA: TGTGCCACTGTAGCGGGAGTAGGGTCCTACGAGCAGTACTTC

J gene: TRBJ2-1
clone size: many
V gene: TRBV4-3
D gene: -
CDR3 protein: CASSHATNRVNEQFF
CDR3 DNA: TGCGCCAGCAGCCATGCAACCAACAGGGTCAATGAGCAGTTCTTC

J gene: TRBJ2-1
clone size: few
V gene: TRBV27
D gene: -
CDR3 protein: CASSFSGEAYNEQFF
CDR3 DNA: TGTGCCAGCAGTTTTTCGGGAGAAGCCTACAATGAGCAGTTCTTC

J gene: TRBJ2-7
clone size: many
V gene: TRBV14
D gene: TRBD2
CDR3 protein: CASSQGASGRYEQYF
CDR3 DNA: TGTGCCAGCAGCCAAGGGGCTAGCGGGAGATACGAGCAGTACTTC

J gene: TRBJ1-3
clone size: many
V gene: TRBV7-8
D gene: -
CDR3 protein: CASSFPTTFSGNTIYF
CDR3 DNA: TGTGCCAGCAGCTTTCCGACCACATTCTCTGGAAACACCATATATTTT

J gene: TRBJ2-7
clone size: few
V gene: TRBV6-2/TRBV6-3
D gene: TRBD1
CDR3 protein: CASSHSRTGGAEQYF
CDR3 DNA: TGTGCCAGCAGTCACTCCCGGACAGGGGGCGCCGAGCAGTACTTC

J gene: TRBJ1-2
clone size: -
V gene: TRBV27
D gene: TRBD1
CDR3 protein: CASSNTGTGVYDYTF
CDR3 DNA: TGTGCCAGCAGTAACACCGGGACAGGTGTCTATGACTACACCTTC

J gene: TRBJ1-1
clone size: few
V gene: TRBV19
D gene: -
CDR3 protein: CASSMFGRVQTNTEAFF
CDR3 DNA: TGTGCCAGTAGTATGTTTGGCAGGGTTCAAACGAACACTGAAGCTTTCTTT

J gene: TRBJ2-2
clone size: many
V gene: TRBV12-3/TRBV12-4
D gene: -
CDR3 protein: CASSLGWTANTGELFF
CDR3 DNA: TGTGCCAGCAGTTTGGGTTGGACCGCGAACACCGGGGAGCTGTTTTTT

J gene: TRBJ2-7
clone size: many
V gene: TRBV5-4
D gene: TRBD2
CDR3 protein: CASSLAGVGEQYF
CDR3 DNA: TGTGCCAGCAGCTTAGCGGGAGTAGGCGAGCAGTACTTC

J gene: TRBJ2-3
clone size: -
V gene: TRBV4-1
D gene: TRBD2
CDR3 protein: CASSQGSGLTDTQYF
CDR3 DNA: TGCGCCAGCAGCCAGGGTAGCGGGCTGACAGATACGCAGTATTTT

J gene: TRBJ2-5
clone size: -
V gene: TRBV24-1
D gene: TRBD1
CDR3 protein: CATSARDSTGSSETQYF
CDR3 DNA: TGTGCCACCAGTGCTAGAGATTCGACAGGGAGCTCGGAGACCCAGTACTTC

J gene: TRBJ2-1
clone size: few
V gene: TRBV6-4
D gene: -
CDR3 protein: CASSANSEEHEQFF
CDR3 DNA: TGTGCCAGCAGTGCAAACTCGGAGGAGCATGAGCAGTTCTTC

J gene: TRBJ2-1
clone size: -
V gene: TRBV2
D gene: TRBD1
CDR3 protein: CASSVTGGSSYNEQFF
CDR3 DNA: TGTGCCAGCAGTGTGACAGGGGGCAGCTCCTACAATGAGCAGTTCTTC

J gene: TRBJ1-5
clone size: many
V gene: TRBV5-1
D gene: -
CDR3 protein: CASSPEQGNQPQHF
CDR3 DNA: TGCGCCAGCAGCCCCGAGCAGGGCAATCAGCCCCAGCATTTT

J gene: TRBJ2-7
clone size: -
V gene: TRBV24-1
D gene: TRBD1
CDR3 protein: CTTRDRVGEQYF
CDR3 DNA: TGTACCACCCGTGACAGGGTAGGCGAGCAGTACTTC

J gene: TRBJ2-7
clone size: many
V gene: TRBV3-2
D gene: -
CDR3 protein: CASSQDLGAGGPSDEQYF
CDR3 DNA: TGTGCCAGCAGCCAAGATCTTGGTGCGGGAGGGCCATCGGACGAGCAGTACTTC

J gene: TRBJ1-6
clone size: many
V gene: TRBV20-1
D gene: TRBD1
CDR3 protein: CSASYRGNSPLHF
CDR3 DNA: TGCAGTGCTAGCTACAGGGGAAATTCACCCCTCCACTTT

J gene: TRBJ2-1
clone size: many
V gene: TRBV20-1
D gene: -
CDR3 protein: CSARGTRDLANEQFF
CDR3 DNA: TGCAGTGCTAGAGGTACGCGGGATCTAGCCAATGAGCAGTTCTTC

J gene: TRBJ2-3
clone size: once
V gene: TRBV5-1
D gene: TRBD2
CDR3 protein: CASSPRTSASDTQYF
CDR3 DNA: TGCGCCAGCAGCCCCAGGACTAGCGCCTCAGATACGCAGTATTTT

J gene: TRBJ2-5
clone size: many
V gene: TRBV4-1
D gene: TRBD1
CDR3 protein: CASSQPTGLQETQYF
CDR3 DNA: TGCGCCAGCAGCCAACCGACAGGGCTCCAAGAGACCCAGTACTTC

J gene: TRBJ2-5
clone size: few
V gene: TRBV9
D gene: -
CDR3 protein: CASSPREGLGETPYF
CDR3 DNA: TGTGCCAGCAGCCCTAGAGAGGGGTTGGGAGAGACCCCGTACTTC

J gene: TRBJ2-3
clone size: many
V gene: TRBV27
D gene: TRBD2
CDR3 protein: CASSSSAGGTDTQYF
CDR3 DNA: TGTGCCAGCAGTTCCTCTGCGGGAGGCACAGATACGCAGTATTTT

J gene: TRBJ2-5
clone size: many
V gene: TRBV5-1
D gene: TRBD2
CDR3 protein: CASSLVAGEDTQYF
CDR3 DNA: TGCGCCAGCAGCTTGGTAGCGGGGGAAGACACCCAGTACTTC

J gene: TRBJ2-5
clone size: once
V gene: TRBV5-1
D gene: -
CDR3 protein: CASSLDSLDGTQYF
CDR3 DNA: TGCGCCAGCAGCTTGGACAGTTTGGACGGCACCCAGTACTTC

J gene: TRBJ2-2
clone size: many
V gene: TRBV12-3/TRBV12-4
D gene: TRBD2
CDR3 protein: CASSLLAGVGTGELFF
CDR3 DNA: TGTGCCAGCAGTTTACTAGCGGGAGTTGGAACCGGGGAGCTGTTTTTT

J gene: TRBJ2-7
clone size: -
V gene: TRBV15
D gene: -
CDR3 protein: CATSREGQGFEQYF
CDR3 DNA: TGTGCCACCAGCAGAGAGGGGCAGGGCTTCGAGCAGTACTTC

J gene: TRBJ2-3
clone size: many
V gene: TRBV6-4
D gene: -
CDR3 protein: CASSQDSTDTQYF
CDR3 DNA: TGTGCCAGCAGCCAGGACAGCACAGATACGCAGTATTTT

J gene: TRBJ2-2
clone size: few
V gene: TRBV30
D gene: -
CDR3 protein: CAWGTGFRGSNTGELFF
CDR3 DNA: TGTGCCTGGGGCACGGGGTTCAGGGGATCGAACACCGGGGAGCTGTTTTTT

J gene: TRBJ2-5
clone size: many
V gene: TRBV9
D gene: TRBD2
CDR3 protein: CASSVGELGGRGETQYF
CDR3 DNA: TGTGCCAGCAGCGTAGGAGAGTTGGGCGGGAGAGGGGAGACCCAGTACTTC

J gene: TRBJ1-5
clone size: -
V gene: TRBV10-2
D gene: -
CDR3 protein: CASSLQGQPQHF
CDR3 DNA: TGCGCCAGCAGCTTACAGGGACAGCCCCAGCATTTT

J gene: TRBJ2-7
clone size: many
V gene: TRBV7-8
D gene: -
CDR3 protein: CASSYREGYEQYF
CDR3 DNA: TGTGCCAGCAGCTACAGGGAAGGCTACGAGCAGTACTTC

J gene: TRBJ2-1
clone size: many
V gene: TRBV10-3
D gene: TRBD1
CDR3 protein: CAISEGQGWSNEQFF
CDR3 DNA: TGTGCCATCAGTGAAGGACAGGGATGGAGCAATGAGCAGTTCTTC

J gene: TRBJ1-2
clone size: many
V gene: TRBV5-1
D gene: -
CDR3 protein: CASSLPGTRTVGGYTF
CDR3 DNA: TGCGCCAGCAGCTTGCCCGGGACAAGGACCGTCGGCGGCTACACCTTC

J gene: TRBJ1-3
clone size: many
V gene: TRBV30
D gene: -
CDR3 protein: CAWSRGLSGNTIYF
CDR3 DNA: TGTGCCTGGAGTAGGGGCCTCTCTGGAAACACCATATATTTT

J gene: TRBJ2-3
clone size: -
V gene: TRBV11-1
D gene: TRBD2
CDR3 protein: CASSVGELGSGAEQYF
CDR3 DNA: TGTGCCAGCAGCGTAGGAGAGTTGGGTAGCGGGGCCGAGCAGTATTTT

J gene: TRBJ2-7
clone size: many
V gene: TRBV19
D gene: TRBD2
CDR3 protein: CASSTLGLAGAGEQYF
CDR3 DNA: TGTGCCAGTAGTACCCTAGGACTAGCGGGAGCTGGCGAGCAGTACTTC

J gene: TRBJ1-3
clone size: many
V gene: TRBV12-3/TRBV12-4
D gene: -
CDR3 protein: CASSLGGVSGNTIYF
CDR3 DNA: TGTGCCAGCAGTTTGGGGGGGGTATCTGGAAACACCATATATTTT

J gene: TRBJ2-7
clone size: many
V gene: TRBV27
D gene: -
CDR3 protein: CASARGSPSSYEQYF
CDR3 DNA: TGTGCCAGCGCACGGGGGAGCCCCAGCTCCTACGAGCAGTACTTC

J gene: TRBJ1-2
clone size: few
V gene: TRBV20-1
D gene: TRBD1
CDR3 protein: CSAREGQGFYGYTF
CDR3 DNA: TGCAGTGCTAGAGAGGGACAGGGGTTCTATGGCTACACCTTC

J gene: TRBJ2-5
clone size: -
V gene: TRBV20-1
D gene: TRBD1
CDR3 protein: CTPGGIAETQYF
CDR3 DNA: TGCACCCCAGGGGGCATTGCAGAGACCCAGTACTTC

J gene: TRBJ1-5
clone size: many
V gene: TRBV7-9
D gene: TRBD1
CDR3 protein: CASSLGQGVSQPQHF
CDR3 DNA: TGTGCCAGCAGCTTGGGACAGGGAGTAAGTCAGCCCCAGCATTTT

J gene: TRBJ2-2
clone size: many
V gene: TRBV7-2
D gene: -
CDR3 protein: CASSLGQFDTGELFF
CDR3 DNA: TGTGCCAGCAGCTTAGGGCAGTTCGACACCGGGGAGCTGTTTTTT

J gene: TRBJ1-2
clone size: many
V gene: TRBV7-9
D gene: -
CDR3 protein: CASSIQGRINYGYTF
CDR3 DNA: TGTGCCAGCAGCATCCAGGGGAGGATCAACTATGGCTACACCTTC

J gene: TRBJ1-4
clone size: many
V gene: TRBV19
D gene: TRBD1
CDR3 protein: CASSLRQGKEKLFF
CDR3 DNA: TGTGCCAGTAGTCTCCGACAGGGAAAAGAAAAACTGTTTTTT

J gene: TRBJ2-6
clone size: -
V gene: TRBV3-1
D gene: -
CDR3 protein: CASSQEGRGANVLTF
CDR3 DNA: TGCGCCAGCAGCCAAGAGGGCAGGGGGGCCAACGTCCTGACTTTC

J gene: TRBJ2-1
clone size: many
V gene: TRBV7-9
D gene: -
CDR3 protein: CASSGEINEQFF
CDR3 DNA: TGTGCCAGCAGTGGGGAAATTAATGAGCAGTTCTTC

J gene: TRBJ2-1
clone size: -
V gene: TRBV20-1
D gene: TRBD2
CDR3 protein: CSARDLIAGGLGEQFF
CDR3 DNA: TGCAGTGCTAGAGATCTGATAGCGGGAGGGCTCGGTGAGCAGTTCTTC

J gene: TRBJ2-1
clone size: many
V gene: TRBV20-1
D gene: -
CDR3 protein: CSARTVSSYNEQFF
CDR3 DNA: TGCAGTGCTAGGACCGTCAGCTCCTACAATGAGCAGTTCTTC

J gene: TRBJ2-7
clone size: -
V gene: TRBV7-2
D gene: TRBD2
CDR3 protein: CASSSRGTSGRCCEQYF
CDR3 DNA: TGTGCCAGCAGCTCCAGAGGGACTAGCGGGAGGTGTTGCGAGCAGTACTTC

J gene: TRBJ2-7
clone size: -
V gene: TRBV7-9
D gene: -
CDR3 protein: CASSAGGGNEQYF
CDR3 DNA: TGTGCCAGCAGCGCAGGGGGGGGCAACGAGCAGTACTTC

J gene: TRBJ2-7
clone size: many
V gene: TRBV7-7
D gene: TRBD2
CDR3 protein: CASSTNLAGEQYF
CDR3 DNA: TGTGCTAGCAGTACGAACCTAGCGGGGGAGCAGTACTTC

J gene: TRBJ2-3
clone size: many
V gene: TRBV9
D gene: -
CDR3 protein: CASSVDQRIDTQYF
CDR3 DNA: TGTGCCAGCAGCGTAGATCAGCGAATAGATACGCAGTATTTT

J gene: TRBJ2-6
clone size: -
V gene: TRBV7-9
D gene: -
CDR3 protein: CASSHQGYGANVLTF
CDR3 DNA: TGTGCCAGCAGCCACCAGGGGTACGGGGCCAACGTCCTGACTTTC